A selection of T cell receptor beta chains follows, all from one sample in a study of cytomegalovirus exposure and HLA in healthy donors. TCRdb's copy holds only in-frame clones and misses some; the assay was immunoSEQ multiplex PCR. The sample lists roughly 150,000 clones, over 60% occurring once. Sequencing input: PBMCs. Source of these receptors: a man aged 40-49 years in good health and CMV-seronegative. The CDR3 runs from the conserved cysteine through the conserved F or W. The size entry is marked missing in some rows and otherwise reads once, few, many or a size class.

J: TRBJ1-5; size: few; V: TRBV27; CDR3: CASSYTGGVEPQHF
J: TRBJ1-5; size: NA; V: TRBV9; CDR3: CASSATGGDQPQHF
J: TRBJ2-2; size: NA; V: TRBV29-1; CDR3: CSSRAGGESGELFF
J: TRBJ1-4; size: NA; V: TRBV19; CDR3: CASSQGQPNEKLFF
J: TRBJ1-2; size: NA; V: TRBV18; CDR3: CASSWDSGYGYPF
J: TRBJ2-7; size: NA; V: TRBV7-2; CDR3: CASSLGEREIGEQYF
J: TRBJ1-1; size: NA; V: TRBV12-5; CDR3: CASGWTGGITEAFF
J: TRBJ2-3; size: NA; V: TRBV9; CDR3: CASSVDEGVPDTQYF
J: TRBJ2-3; size: NA; V: TRBV5-6; CDR3: CASRLGVHGRDTQYF
J: TRBJ1-4; size: few; V: TRBV7-8; CDR3: CASSSGDRLNEKLFF
J: TRBJ1-1; size: NA; V: TRBV19; CDR3: CASSTSKFPGQSAEAFF
J: TRBJ2-5; size: once; V: TRBV19; CDR3: CASKGAGRESETQYF
J: TRBJ2-4; size: NA; V: TRBV6-6; CDR3: CASSYNSLAKNIQYF
J: TRBJ2-7; size: NA; V: TRBV7-3; CDR3: CASSLSPGGEWEQYF
J: TRBJ2-7; size: few; V: TRBV6-5; CDR3: CASSGTSGRYYEQYF
J: TRBJ2-2; size: NA; V: TRBV10-3; CDR3: CAISEPGQGTTGELFF
J: TRBJ1-6; size: NA; V: TRBV27; CDR3: CASSPTGSGSLHF
J: TRBJ1-4; size: NA; V: TRBV7-9; CDR3: CASSLGSSVNEKLFF
J: TRBJ2-3; size: NA; V: TRBV4-2; CDR3: CASSQEGGPNTDTQYF
J: TRBJ1-5; size: NA; V: TRBV19; CDR3: CASSIDRQGVQPQHF
J: TRBJ2-3; size: once; V: TRBV29-1; CDR3: CSVEASTSGTQYF
J: TRBJ2-7; size: NA; V: TRBV18; CDR3: CASSLPGTGGYEQYF
J: TRBJ2-2; size: few; V: TRBV6-5; CDR3: CASRMFSSDTGELFF
J: TRBJ2-7; size: NA; V: TRBV7-8; CDR3: CASSPGQRPYEQYF